This is a list of T cell receptor beta chains from one sample in a study of T cell changes during pregnancy in multiple sclerosis. Clones were read by immunoSEQ multiplex PCR, and TCRdb kept only the in-frame ones, dropping some. The sample holds about 48,000 clones, over 85% seen once. The source was CD4+ T cells from peripheral blood mononuclear cells, collected in the first trimester of pregnancy. These TCRs come from a female donor with multiple sclerosis, enrolled in a pregnancy study. The CDR3 runs from the conserved cysteine through the conserved F or W. The D gene is left open where the match is weak. Not all rows give a size; the values are once, few, many and, for expanded clones, a class.

TRBV4-1,once,TRBD1,TRBJ2-2,TGCGCCAGCAGTAGCGAACAGGGGGCGTTTGGCGGGGAGCTGTTTTTT,CASSSEQGAFGGELFF
TRBV6-6,-,-,TRBJ2-5,TGTGCCAGCAGCTCCAACCGGGACTCCCAAGAGACCCAGTACTTC,CASSSNRDSQETQYF
TRBV11-2,-,TRBD1,TRBJ2-2,TGTGCCAGCAGCTTACCGACAGGGGTAACCGGGGAGCTGTTTTTT,CASSLPTGVTGELFF
TRBV5-8,-,-,TRBJ2-7,TGTGCCAGCAGCACGCTACCCAGGGGCAGCTCCTACGAGCAGTACTTC,CASSTLPRGSSYEQYF
TRBV13,-,-,TRBJ1-1,TGTGCCAGCAGCTTAGGTCGGGGGTCGGCTTTCTTT,CASSLGRGSAFF
TRBV6-1,-,-,TRBJ2-5,TGTGCCAGCAGTGAAGACAGGGGAGGACGGGCGACCCAGTACTTC,CASSEDRGGRATQYF
TRBV9,-,-,TRBJ1-2,TGTGCCAGCGGACCTGGCGGGATTAACTATGGCTACACCTTC,CASGPGGINYGYTF
TRBV27,-,TRBD2,TRBJ2-2,TGTGCCAGCAGTTCCCCCACTAGCGGGGTGAACACCGGGGAGCTGTTTTTT,CASSSPTSGVNTGELFF
TRBV4-1,-,-,TRBJ2-7,TGCGCCAGCAGCCAAGCTTCAGGCAACTCCTACGAGCAGTACTTC,CASSQASGNSYEQYF
TRBV19,-,-,TRBJ1-6,TGTGCCAGTAGTAGATTCACGGACACCTTTTCTTCACCCCTCCACTTT,CASSRFTDTFSSPLHF
TRBV18,-,TRBD2,TRBJ2-5,TGTGCCAGCTCAACCTCCCTAGCGGGGGTAGAGACCCAGTACTTC,CASSTSLAGVETQYF
TRBV6-1,-,TRBD1,TRBJ1-2,TGTGCCAGCAGTTCATCACAGGGGGACTATGGCTACACCTTC,CASSSSQGDYGYTF
TRBV15,-,TRBD1,TRBJ2-7,TGTGCCACCAGCAAGGGACAGACCTACGAGCAGTACTTC,CATSKGQTYEQYF